This note documents a single T cell receptor (beta chain) sequence. The clone's antigen remains unknown. There are no base qualities to consult, and no much larger clone falls within one base. TCRbeta CDR3 regions were amplified from genomic DNA by means of the immunoSEQ Assay, a bias-controlled multiplex PCR. Per the authors' processing: Nucleated cell counts per sample were estimated from amplification of reference gene primers within the assay. To quantify the absolute abundance of each unique TCRbeta CDR3 rearrangement, sequence reads were collapsed and filtered. For each sample, productive Simpson clonality was calculated as the square root of Simpson's diversity index over productive rearrangements. TCRdb took over this immuneACCESS table, retaining in-frame rearrangements with V and J assigned. Such tables are incomplete; in checked studies, under half of the missing clones stem from an unresolved V gene, and the remainder is unexplained. That table gives V, J and clone size, and the DNA gave D and trimming. This sample has some 180,000 clones in its table, and approximately 80% of those were observed once. The top ten constitute 6.5% to 8.5% of the sample.

This sample is part of a study of blood T cell repertoires in COVID-19 (dated by TCRdb to about 2020). Notes on the research overall: Samples covering the acute and convalescent phases of COVID-19 were provided by collaborators in the United States, Italy and Spain. HLA class I and class II types, where available, came from metadata supplied by the sample provider rather than from assay-based typing. The samples were drawn from two sources: the first 160 participants of the ongoing ImmuneRACE study, and about 1,300 subjects contributed by 6 global collaborators. The sample metadata nearly always contained a de-identified subject ID, COVID-19 status, age in years and sex. The repertoires were released in a freely available public database meant as a resource for research on the immune response to SARS-CoV-2. The prospective study material was composed of cDNA or gDNA derived from T cells, B-cell-depleted T cells, or PBMCs. Deeply sampled blood TCRbeta repertoires from subjects exposed to, actively infected with, or recovered from COVID-19 were included in the dataset. Here is what the overall study found, with its caveats: Clinical and demographic metadata were provided uncurated, with the amount varying by source and participant.

Reading from cysteine to phenylalanine, the CDR3 counts 15 amino acids. CDR3 DNA only is kept here, 45 bases in frame from base 1. Based on the germline V gene (reference sequence), the CDR1 and CDR2 sequences are SEHNR and FQNEAQ. The germline V end is reduced by 1 base and the J end by 3 bases; junction bases left unmatched: 3. Collaborating institutions collected whole blood in K2EDTA tubes following their own protocols. For TCRbeta analysis, collaborator samples were shipped as frozen whole blood, as isolated PBMCs, or as DNA extracted from either sample type. Input material: peripheral blood. The chain employs TRBV7-9 and TRBJ1-2; TRBD1 agrees with 9 junctional bases. The clonotype comes from a human donor in a cohort sampled during active COVID-19. The bases read TGTGCCAGCAGCTTAGAACAGGGGGCCTACTATGGCTACACCTTC. It specifies CASSLEQGAYYGYTF.